This TCR beta chain was retrieved from a study of T cell responses to AZD1222 COVID-19 vaccine. Study details: Both about-4-week and about-12-week second-dose recipients were combined.

Looked up from germline, CDR1 is LGHNT and CDR2 is FRNRAP. V was shortened by 2 bases and J by 0 bases, with 7 bases between the two germline ends. The CDR3 length is 14 residues. Sequenced by immunoSEQ multiplex PCR; TCRdb stores in-frame clones only, minus some. The sample carries more than 85,000 clones, roughly 91% recorded once. Regarding this clone: What it binds is unknown.

Overall study results and limits: Within unmutated variant regions lay the reported targets of nearly half of spike-specific TCRs. It was only after the peak T cell response that any repertoires were sampled. Most donors were white British, females outnumbered males, and clonal diversity was possibly underestimated.

The TCR was taken from an adult in good health. The rearrangement links TRBV12-5 to TRBJ1-2; no reliable D call. The source material was peripheral blood, sampled on day 0 of AZD1222 vaccination. The CDR3 spells CASGLIGTNYGYTF. The CDR3 nucleotides are TGTGCTAGTGGTTTGATCGGGACTAACTATGGCTACACCTTC.